The clone carrying this T cell receptor beta chain has only one observation. As yet, its antigen is unknown. This entry is derived from a study of glioma-infiltrating T cells after dendritic cell vaccination. Study results and caveats: No direct clonality-survival link was found; a diverse polyclonal response may matter. Only a small number of patients had complete blood and tumor samples.

Germline assignment: CDR1 SQVTM and CDR2 ANQGSEA. This CDR3 region has 14 residues. Trimming shortened V by 3 bases and J by 0 bases, and 8 bases separated the two germline ends. Clones were sequenced by immunoSEQ multiplex PCR, and TCRdb holds only the in-frame ones, with some missing. The table lists fewer than 50,000 clones, approximately 82% of them singletons. This material consisted of blood, taken before dendritic cell vaccination. V is TRBV29-1 and J is TRBJ2-2; possible D gene TRBD2, 5 bases. The clonotype originates from a human donor with glioblastoma. Here the CDR3 reads CSVEPGTNTGELFF. In DNA form, the CDR3 reads TGCAGCGTTGAGCCGGGGACGAACACCGGGGAGCTGTTTTTT.